The 5 T cell receptor beta chains below all came from one sample that was sequenced in a study of CD8 T cells in ankylosing spondylitis. One entry per CDR3 protein, called by TCRdb with MiXCR from the 5' RACE reads. Of some 290,000 distinct CDR3 sequences listed, 20% are singletons. The sequencing input was blood, either unsorted or a sorted T cell fraction (not recorded which). The receptors here all came from a male donor with ankylosing spondylitis or in good health (not recorded which).

This rearrangement joins TRBV24-1 to TRBJ2-2; unclear D gene. This CDR3 spans 13 amino acids. With 4 bases removed from V and 3 bases from J, the gap between germline ends came to 5 bases. Germline CDR1 and CDR2: KGHDR and SFDVKD. CDR3 nucleotides: TGTGCCACCAGTGACGGGCACACCGGGGAGCTGTTTTTT. As protein: CATSDGHTGELFF.

This clonotype came up a few times. The CDR3 DNA reads TGCAGTGCTAGAGATTGGCAGGGTAAAGAGACCCAGTACTTC. It codes for CSARDWQGKETQYF. The genes are TRBV20-1 and TRBJ2-5, with a weak D call TRBD1 (5 bases). V gave up 0 bases and J gave up 3 bases, with 11 bases separating them. The CDR3 extends over 14 amino acids. Per the germline V gene, CDR1 is DFQATT and CDR2 is SNEGSKA (reference sequence).

The genes are TRBV20-1 and TRBJ2-4; the D gene could be TRBD1 or TRBD2 (7 bases each). The CDR3 extends over 14 amino acids. Trimming left V 3 bases short and J 1 base short, with 10 bases between. CDR1 is DFQATT and CDR2 is SNEGSKA in the germline V gene (reference sequence). The CDR3 region has the DNA TGCAGTGCTAGCAGGGGGGGGGCCAAAAACATTCAGTACTTC. Translation: CSASRGGAKNIQYF.

In its sample, this clonotype was seen a few times. The CDR3 loop is CASSVEASGSTGELFF. The CDR3 DNA is TGTGCCAGCAGCGTAGAAGCTAGCGGGAGCACCGGGGAGCTGTTTTTT. The V and J genes are TRBV9 and TRBJ2-2; 10 bases map to TRBD2. The CDR3 is made up of 16 amino acids. Germline V CDR1 and CDR2: SGDLS, YYNGEE. The ends lost 0 bases at V and 4 bases at J; junction bases unmatched: 3. The full variable domain, rest sourced from reference TRBV9 and TRBJ2-2, is DSGVTQTPKHLITATGQRVTLRCSPRSGDLSVYWYQQSLDQGLQFLIQYYNGEERAKGNILERFSAQQFPDLHSELNLSSLELGDSALYFCASSVEASGSTGELFFGEGSRLTVL.

V is TRBV12-2 and J is TRBJ2-7; the table assigns TRBD1, which was not confirmed against the DNA. TRBV12-2 is a known pseudogene. The CDR3 loop spans 17 amino acids. CDR3 loop: CASRLGGTGRSSYEQYV. The CDR3 nucleotides are TGTGCAAGTCGCTTAGGGGGGACAGGGAGGAGCTCCTACGAGCAGTACGTC.